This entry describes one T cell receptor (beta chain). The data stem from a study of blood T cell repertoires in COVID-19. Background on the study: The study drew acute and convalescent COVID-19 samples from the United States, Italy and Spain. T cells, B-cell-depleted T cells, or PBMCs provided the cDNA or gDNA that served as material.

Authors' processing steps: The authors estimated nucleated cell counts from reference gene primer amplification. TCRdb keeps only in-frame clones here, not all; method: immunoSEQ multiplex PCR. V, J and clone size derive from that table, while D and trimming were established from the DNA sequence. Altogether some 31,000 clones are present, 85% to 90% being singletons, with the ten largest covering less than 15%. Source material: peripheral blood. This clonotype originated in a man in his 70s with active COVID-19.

The CDR3 DNA sequence: TGTGCCAGCAGCTTAGTACAGGGTGGAAGGGATGAGCAGTTCTTC. It is translated as CASSLVQGGRDEQFF. V and J are TRBV5-4 and TRBJ2-1, with a possible D match to TRBD1 (6 bases). The CDR3 runs 15 residues. Germline CDR1 and CDR2: SGHNT and YYREEE (reference sequence). Trimming removed 2 bases at V and 8 bases at J, with 17 bases between. The full variable domain, in which reference TRBV5-4 and TRBJ2-1 provide the parts outside the CDR3, is ETGVTQSPTHLIKTRGQQVTLRCSSQSGHNTVSWYQQALGQGPQFIFQYYREEENGRGNFPPRFSGLQFPNYSSELNVNALELDDSALYLCASSLVQGGRDEQFFGPGTRLTVL.